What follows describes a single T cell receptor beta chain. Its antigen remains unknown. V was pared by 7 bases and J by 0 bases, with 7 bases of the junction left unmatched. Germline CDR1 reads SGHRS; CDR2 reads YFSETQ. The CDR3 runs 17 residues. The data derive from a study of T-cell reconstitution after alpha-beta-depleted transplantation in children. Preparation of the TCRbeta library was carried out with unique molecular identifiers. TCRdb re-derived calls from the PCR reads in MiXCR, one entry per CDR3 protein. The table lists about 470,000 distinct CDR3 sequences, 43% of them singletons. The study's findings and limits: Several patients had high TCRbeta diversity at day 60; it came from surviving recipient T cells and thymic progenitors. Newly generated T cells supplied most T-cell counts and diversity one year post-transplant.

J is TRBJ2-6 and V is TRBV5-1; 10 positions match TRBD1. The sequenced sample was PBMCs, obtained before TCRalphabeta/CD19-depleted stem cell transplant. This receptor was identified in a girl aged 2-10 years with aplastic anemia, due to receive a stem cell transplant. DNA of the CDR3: TGCGCCAGCGGGACGGGGGACAGGGGCTCTGGGGCCAACGTCCTGACTTTC. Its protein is CASGTGDRGSGANVLTF. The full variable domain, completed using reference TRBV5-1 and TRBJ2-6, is KAGVTQTPRYLIKTRGQQVTLSCSPISGHRSVSWYQQTPGQGLQFLFEYFSETQRNKGNFPGRFSGRQFSNSRSEMNVSTLELGDSALYLCASGTGDRGSGANVLTFGAGSRLTVL.